This record looks at one T cell receptor (beta chain) sequence and its context. The data were obtained in a study of blood T cell repertoires in COVID-19. The repertoire was sequenced with immunoSEQ multiplex PCR; TCRdb's copy has only in-frame clones and lacks some. The sample shows approximately 350,000 clones, more than 75% of them seen only once. Seattle patients were enrolled while actively infected and followed longitudinally. The CDR3 sequence is 15 residues long. V dropped 5 bases and J dropped 1; count of bases not matched to a gene: 4. CDR1 and CDR2 (germline): SGHTA, FQGNSA. The clonotype was recovered from a woman between 45 and 65 years old with COVID-19, enrolled during active disease. This chain joins TRBV7-2 and TRBJ2-2, with TRBD1 identical over 7 bases. The source material was peripheral blood. This CDR3 is CASSQQGRNTGELFF. In nucleotides, the CDR3 is TGTGCCAGCAGCCAACAGGGGAGGAACACCGGGGAGCTGTTTTTT.